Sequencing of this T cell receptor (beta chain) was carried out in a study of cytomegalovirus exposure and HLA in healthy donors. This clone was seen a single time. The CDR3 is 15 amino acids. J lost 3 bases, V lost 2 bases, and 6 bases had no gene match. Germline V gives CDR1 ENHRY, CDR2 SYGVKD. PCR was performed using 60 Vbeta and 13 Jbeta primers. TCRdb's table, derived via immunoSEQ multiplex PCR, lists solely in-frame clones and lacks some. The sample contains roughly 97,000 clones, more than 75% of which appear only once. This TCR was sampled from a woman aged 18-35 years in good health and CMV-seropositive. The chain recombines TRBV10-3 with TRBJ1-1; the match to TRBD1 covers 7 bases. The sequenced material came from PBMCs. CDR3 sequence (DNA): TGTGCCATCAGTGAGCTGGGACAGAGGGACACTGAAGCTTTCTTT. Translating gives CAISELGQRDTEAFF.